This TCR beta chain is from a study of CD8+ T cells in alopecia areata (dated by TCRdb to 2016 to 2019). The study in broad terms: Treated patients were enrolled in an open-label pilot trial of oral tofacitinib at 5 to 10 mg twice daily for moderate-to-severe alopecia areata. Tofacitinib was administered for 6 to 18 months, and 6 months of follow-up off drug were then conducted to assess delayed response and recurrence. The study used high-throughput TCRbeta sequencing to examine T cell clonal expansion in alopecia areata, in both the C3H/HeJ mouse model and human patients. In humans, TCRbeta sequencing was performed on scalp tissue and on sorted CD4+ and CD8+ peripheral blood T cells from healthy controls and from patients with patchy or totalis/universalis alopecia areata. Biopsies were taken from tofacitinib-treated patients at baseline and at 4 and 24 weeks of treatment, and a later scalp biopsy was taken in several of the tofacitinib-treated patients. Clonality in the scalp was compared among normal scalp (n=4), patchy alopecia areata scalp (n=8), and alopecia totalis/universalis scalp (n=8). RNA was extracted with the PAXgene miRNA kit for fixed scalp, the miRNeasy kit for PBMCs, and the RNeasy kit for mouse skin. TCRbeta CDR3 regions were amplified by immunoSEQ multiplex PCR with 35 Vbeta forward and 13 Jbeta reverse primers.

With respect to this clone: Its antigen remains undetermined. Base qualities are missing; no much larger clone stands one base away.

Receptor amplification or capture employed the immunoSEQ multiplex PCR assay. To provide template for TCR sequencing, every sample had RNA extracted and reverse transcribed into cDNA. SuperScript III was used for first-strand cDNA synthesis, primed with a 2:1 mix of oligo-dT and random hexamers. A synthetic immune receptor repertoire was used to measure amplification bias, and any remaining bias was corrected computationally. Regarding the original processing steps: Raw reads were preprocessed to remove errors, and CDR3 was defined by IMGT conventions from the conserved cysteine to phenylalanine. Clonality was calculated as 1 minus Shannon entropy normalized by log2 of the number of productive unique TCRs. Whether each scalp clone was CD4 or CD8 was inferred by checking scalp TCRbeta sequences against the CD4 and CD8 repertoires from sorted blood. In its TCRdb copy, this immuneACCESS table keeps in-frame sequences only and misses some clones. Where compared with another copy, unresolved V genes explain less than half of these, and the others have no known cause. V and J calls plus clone size are reproduced from that table; the DNA served to infer D and trimming. Recorded for this sample are around 250,000 clones; under 70% of them occurred a single time. 0.95% to 1.5% of the sample lies in the top ten.

The time point label, read with the paper, signifies: baseline before oral tofacitinib. Lesional scalp punch biopsies and peripheral blood were collected from alopecia areata patients. PBMCs were isolated by density centrifugation and stained for CD3, CD4 and CD8, and CD4+ and CD8+ T cells were sorted on a FACSAria. What the study reported, not specific to this receptor: Resident alphabeta T cells in normal human skin are also sequenced, complicating scalp TCR repertoire analysis, unlike mouse skin dominated by gammadelta T cells. Higher clonality and more expanded CD8+ clones were observed in lesional scalp than in normal scalp, particularly in alopecia totalis/universalis, a finding suggestive of antigenic drive. Shared TCR sequences between patients were less evident than in mice, which may be partly attributable to HLA diversity in the patient population.

The sample in question was CD4+ T cells sorted from blood, obtained at week 0. This TCR was sampled from a human donor with alopecia areata.

The nucleotide sequence reads as follows: TGTGCCAGCAGCTTAACCCCGTATCGGGGAGAGACCCAGTACTTC. It translates as CASSLTPYRGETQYF. Recombination joined TRBV7-3 with TRBJ2-5; perhaps TRBD2 is the D gene, with 5 bases matching. V is shortened by 0 bases, J by 4 bases, and the region joining them spans 12 bases. Counted from cysteine to phenylalanine, this CDR3 has 15 amino acids. CDR3 DNA only is kept here, 45 bases in frame from base 1. The germline V gene supplies CDR1 SGHTA and CDR2 FQGTGA.